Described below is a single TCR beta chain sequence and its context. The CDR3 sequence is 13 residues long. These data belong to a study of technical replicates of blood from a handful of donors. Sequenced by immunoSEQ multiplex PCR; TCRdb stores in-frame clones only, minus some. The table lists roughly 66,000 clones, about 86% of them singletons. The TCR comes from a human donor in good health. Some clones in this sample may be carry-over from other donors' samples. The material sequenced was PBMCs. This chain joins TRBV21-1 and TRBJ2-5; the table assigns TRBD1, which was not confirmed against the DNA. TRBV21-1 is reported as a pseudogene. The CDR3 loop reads CASRGAGAETQYF. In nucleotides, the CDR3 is TGTGCCAGCCGGGGTGCAGGGGCAGAGACCCAGTACTTC.